The rows below give T cell receptor beta chains drawn from one sample of a study of identifying expanded T cells in peripheral blood. This table comes from immunoSEQ multiplex PCR, and its TCRdb copy is limited to in-frame clones, with some not included. The data show more than 90,000 clones, roughly 85% seen once. Specimen: blood. The receptors come from a person aged 18-69 years in good health. The CDR3 runs from the conserved cysteine through the conserved F or W. Fields, in order: J gene, clone size, V gene, D gene, CDR3 DNA, CDR3 protein. D genes are given only for firm matches. Clone size is stated in some rows and not others, as once, few, many or a class when expanded.

TRBJ2-7 | . | TRBV5-4 | . | TGTGCCAGCAGCTCCGGGACTGGGGATTACGAGCAGTACTTC | CASSSGTGDYEQYF
TRBJ2-6 | . | TRBV5-1 | . | TGCGCCAGCAGCTTGGAGCGATGGGGGGCCAACGTCCTGACTTTC | CASSLERWGANVLTF
TRBJ2-7 | few | TRBV18 | . | TGTGCCAGCTCACCCACAGGACCCCTCACCTACGAGCAGTACTTC | CASSPTGPLTYEQYF
TRBJ1-2 | . | TRBV19 | TRBD1 | TGTGCCAGTAGTATCGGAGGGACAGGCTATGGCTACACCTTC | CASSIGGTGYGYTF
TRBJ1-1 | . | TRBV28 | . | TGTGCCAGCAGTTTATTGGCCACTGAAGCTTTCTTT | CASSLLATEAFF
TRBJ1-5 | . | TRBV28 | . | TGTGCCAGCAGTTTACGGGATCAGCCCCAGCATTTT | CASSLRDQPQHF
TRBJ2-1 | . | TRBV7-9 | . | TGTGCCAGCAGCTTACCTGGGGGCAACAATGAGCAGTTCTTC | CASSLPGGNNEQFF
TRBJ2-7 | . | TRBV27 | . | TGTGCCAGCATAAGTGGGGGCGAGCAGTACTTC | CASISGGEQYF
TRBJ2-7 | . | TRBV7-9 | . | TGTGCCAGCAGCCCTCTATCCTACGAGCAGTACTTC | CASSPLSYEQYF
TRBJ1-2 | few | TRBV18 | . | TGTGCCAGCTCACCACAGCGGTCCGGGATGGCCAGGGAGGATGGCTACACCTTC | CASSPQRSGMAREDGYTF
TRBJ1-1 | . | TRBV7-2 | . | TGTGCCAGCAGCTTAGACAGGGTTAACACTGAAGCTTTCTTT | CASSLDRVNTEAFF
TRBJ2-6 | few | TRBV6-5 | . | TGTGCCAGCAGTACCACCTCTGGGGCCAACGTCCTGACTTTC | CASSTTSGANVLTF
TRBJ2-1 | . | TRBV11-2 | . | TGTGCCAGCAGCTTAGATCGGAGACAGGTACTTAGTAGCTCCTACAATGAGCAGTTCTTC | CASSLDRRQVLSSSYNEQFF
TRBJ2-5 | . | TRBV5-1 | TRBD1 | TGCGCCAGCAGCTTGGTCGACAGGGTAGGAGAGACCCAGTACTTC | CASSLVDRVGETQYF
TRBJ2-7 | few | TRBV11-2 | TRBD1 | TGTGCCAGCAGCTTAGGTTTAGGACAGGGCTACGAGCAGTACTTC | CASSLGLGQGYEQYF
TRBJ1-2 | . | TRBV28 | . | TGTGCCAGCAGACCTACAGGGTTTGACTATGGCTACACCTTC | CASRPTGFDYGYTF
TRBJ1-1 | . | TRBV4-1 | . | TGCGCCAGCAGCCAAGTCTTGACTCTAGGGTACACTGAAGCTTTCTTT | CASSQVLTLGYTEAFF
TRBJ2-1 | . | TRBV7-7 | TRBD2 | TGTGCCAGCAGCTCTGCCCCTAGCGGGGGGAGGAATGAGCAGTTCTTC | CASSSAPSGGRNEQFF
TRBJ1-5 | . | TRBV2 | . | TGTGCCAGCAGCGGACAGACAAGCAGGCAGCCCCAGCATTTT | CASSGQTSRQPQHF
TRBJ2-7 | . | TRBV15 | . | TGTGCCACCAGCAGAGATTTCGTGTCACCCGAGAGTAACTCCTACGAGCAGTACTTC | CATSRDFVSPESNSYEQYF
TRBJ1-3 | once | TRBV6-6 | . | TGTGCCAGCAGTTTAACAGTATCCTCTGGAAACACCATATATTTT | CASSLTVSSGNTIYF
TRBJ2-2 | . | TRBV4-2 | . | TGTGCCAGCAGCCAAGCTTCTACCGGGGAGCTGTTTTTT | CASSQASTGELFF
TRBJ2-5 | . | TRBV5-6 | . | TGTGCCAGCAGCTCCCCTCCGGGGCTCCGAGAGACCCAGTACTTC | CASSSPPGLRETQYF
TRBJ2-2 | . | TRBV6-5 | TRBD1 | TGTGCCAGCAGTTACTCTACAGGGGGCTGGACCGGGGAGCTGTTTTTT | CASSYSTGGWTGELFF
TRBJ1-1 | . | TRBV10-3 | . | TGTGCCATCAGTGGGCAGTTGGTGGGGAACACTGAAGCTTTCTTT | CAISGQLVGNTEAFF
TRBJ1-6 | . | TRBV7-9 | . | TGTGCCAGCAGCTTACGGGGTTCACCCCTCCACTTT | CASSLRGSPLHF
TRBJ1-1 | . | TRBV28 | . | TGTGCCAGCCAAGGGGACATCTCTGAAGCTTTCTTT | CASQGDISEAFF
TRBJ1-4 | . | TRBV9 | TRBD1 | TGTGCCAGCACCGACAGGGCTGGGGGAAAACTGTTTTTT | CASTDRAGGKLFF
TRBJ2-7 | . | TRBV5-6 | . | TGTGCCAGCTATGGCGGGACGGAATCCTACGAGCAGTACTTC | CASYGGTESYEQYF
TRBJ2-3 | once | TRBV21-1 | . | TGTGCCACCCAGGGAGGGGGCACAGATACGCAGTATTTT | CATQGGGTDTQYF
TRBJ1-2 | once | TRBV6-5 | . | TGTGCCAGCAGTTACTACCAGGGCGACTATGGCTACACCTTC | CASSYYQGDYGYTF
TRBJ1-4 | . | TRBV19 | TRBD1 | TGTGCCAGTCGCACCCAGGGGGGCAGTGAAAAACTGTTTTTT | CASRTQGGSEKLFF
TRBJ1-5 | . | TRBV30 | . | TGTGCCTGGAGTGGACAGGTCCTCGGGCAGCCCCAGCATTTT | CAWSGQVLGQPQHF
TRBJ1-1 | . | TRBV7-8 | . | TGTGCCAGCAGCTTCCTAAGAAATGAAGCTTTCTTT | CASSFLRNEAFF
TRBJ2-7 | . | TRBV13 | . | TGTGCCAGCAGCTCGGGGACGGTGCCCTACGAGCAGTACTTC | CASSSGTVPYEQYF
TRBJ2-1 | . | TRBV7-9 | . | TGTGCCAGCAGCCAACCCCCCCAGGGGCCTTCCTACAATGAGCAGTTCTTC | CASSQPPQGPSYNEQFF
TRBJ1-2 | once | TRBV27 | . | TGTGCCAGCAGTGCTACGGGTCTAAACTATGGCTACACCTTC | CASSATGLNYGYTF
TRBJ1-1 | . | TRBV28 | . | TGTGCCAGCAGTTTATCCGAGAGGGCTGAAGCTTTCTTT | CASSLSERAEAFF
TRBJ1-2 | . | TRBV28 | . | TGTGCCAGCAGTTCCCTAACCCCTCAGACCCCACTCGGCTACACCTTC | CASSSLTPQTPLGYTF